These T cell receptor beta chains were read from a single sample in a study of tumor-infiltrating lymphocytes in primary liver carcinoma. One entry per CDR3 protein results from TCRdb running MiXCR on the multiplex PCR reads. Of 45,000 to 65,000 distinct CDR3 sequences in the sample, around 77% are singletons; the top ten hold about 24%. Material: liver tumor tissue from sampling region 5. The origin of the receptors is a man aged 40-50 years with primary liver carcinoma and hepatitis B virus infection. CDR3s include the opening cysteine and the closing phenylalanine or tryptophan. The order of the fields is CDR3 protein, CDR3 DNA, CDR3 length, J gene, V gene, clone size, D gene. The D gene is left open where the match is weak. The listing skips clone size in some rows; elsewhere it reads once, few, many or a size class.

CASSLALETQYF,TGTGCAAGCAGTTTAGCGCTGGAGACCCAGTACTTC,12,TRBJ2-5,TRBV12-3/TRBV12-4,.,.
CAISVGQFNEQYF,TGTGCCATCAGCGTGGGACAGTTCAACGAGCAGTACTTC,13,TRBJ2-7,TRBV11-3,.,TRBD1
CASSLASGMRWGTQYF,TGTGCCAGCAGCTTGGCCAGCGGGATGAGGTGGGGGACCCAGTACTTC,16,TRBJ2-5,TRBV5-4,.,TRBD2
CASRGAVPDAFF,TGTGCCAGCAGGGGGGCCGTACCGGATGCTTTCTTT,12,TRBJ1-1,TRBV2,many,.
CASRRTLLSPLQF,TGTGCCAGCAGACGGACACTGCTTTCACCCCTCCAGTTT,13,TRBJ1-6,TRBV11-1,.,.
CASISPGDRGDSPLHF,TGCGCCAGCATCTCACCCGGGGACAGAGGCGATTCACCCCTCCACTTT,16,TRBJ1-6,TRBV13,.,TRBD1
CASSWGHEQFF,TGTGCCAGCAGTTGGGGTCATGAGCAGTTCTTC,11,TRBJ2-1,TRBV28,many,.
CASSFRVHEQYF,TGTGCCAGCAGCTTCAGGGTCCACGAGCAGTACTTC,12,TRBJ2-7,TRBV7-3,medium-sized,.
CASSRDISSYEQYF,TGTGCTAGCAGCCGGGACATAAGTTCCTACGAGCAGTACTTC,14,TRBJ2-7,TRBV28,.,.
CASSQDQIGVEMFF,TGTGCCAGCAGCCAAGATCAAATTGGCGTGGAGATGTTTTTT,14,TRBJ2-2,TRBV4-2,.,.
CAGSQDVGQETQYF,TGCGCCGGCAGCCAAGATGTAGGTCAGGAGACCCAGTACTTC,14,TRBJ2-5,TRBV4-1,.,.
CDSTLGEGRYEQYF,TGTGACAGCACTCTCGGAGAGGGGCGATACGAGCAGTACTTC,14,TRBJ2-7,TRBV28,.,.
CASIHGVGDYEQYF,TGTGCCAGCATCCATGGAGTAGGGGACTACGAGCAGTACTTC,14,TRBJ2-7,TRBV11-3,.,.
CATSESLYDQYF,TGTGCCACCAGTGAGTCCCTCTACGACCAGTACTTC,12,TRBJ2-7,TRBV10-3,.,.
CASTETAASYNEQFF,TGCGCCAGCACTGAGACGGCAGCCTCCTACAATGAGCAGTTCTTC,15,TRBJ2-1,TRBV10-2,.,.
CASIFGVETEAFF,TGTGCCAGCATCTTCGGGGTTGAAACTGAAGCTTTCTTT,13,TRBJ1-1,TRBV7-9,.,.
CASNSSVMGGHEQFF,TGTGCCAGCAACTCCTCAGTAATGGGAGGCCATGAGCAGTTCTTC,15,TRBJ2-1,TRBV5-8,.,.
CASVDGNNSPLHF,TGTGCCAGCGTGGACGGAAATAATTCACCGCTCCACTTT,13,TRBJ1-6,TRBV11-2,once,.
CGSRSNRNPYEQYF,TGTGGCAGCAGGTCTAACAGGAACCCCTACGAGCAGTACTTC,14,TRBJ2-7,TRBV11-2,.,.
CVSSWTLVSPLQF,TGTGTCAGCAGCTGGACACTGGTTTCACCTCTCCAGTTT,13,TRBJ1-6,TRBV11-1,.,.
CASTLRSGAKTQYF,TGTGCCAGCACTTTAAGGAGTGGGGCCAAGACCCAGTACTTC,14,TRBJ2-5,TRBV7-6,once,.
CAISYAVLNEQFF,TGTGCCATCAGTTATGCCGTATTAAATGAACAGTTCTTC,13,TRBJ2-1,TRBV6-5,once,.
CASSPEQGFSGNTIYF,TGTGCCAGCTCACCCGAGCAGGGCTTTTCTGGAAACACCATATATTTT,16,TRBJ1-3,TRBV18,many,.
CVSTTSVVAKNIQYF,TGTGTCAGCACCACTTCGGTGGTAGCCAAAAACATACAGTACTTC,15,TRBJ2-4,TRBV11-2,once,.
CASTPGLENTEAFF,TGTGCCAGCACCCCCGGACTGGAGAACACTGAAGCTTTCTTT,14,TRBJ1-1,TRBV12-3/TRBV12-4,.,.
CASSLGAGVREQYF,TGTGCCAGCAGCTTAGGTGCGGGAGTGCGCGAGCAGTACTTC,14,TRBJ2-7,TRBV7-9,many,TRBD2
CASSTLWGTRRDTQYF,TGTGCCAGTAGTACACTATGGGGGACTAGAAGAGATACGCAGTATTTT,16,TRBJ2-3,TRBV19,few,TRBD2
CATSASDRASGVNVLTF,TGTGCCACCAGTGCATCGGACAGGGCCTCTGGGGTCAACGTCCTGACTTTC,17,TRBJ2-6,TRBV24-1,.,TRBD1
CASSRTSGSSYNELFF,TGTGCCAGCAGCAGGACTAGCGGCAGCTCCTACAATGAGCTGTTCTTC,16,TRBJ2-1,TRBV11-2,once,TRBD2
CASGFRTSGQGGEQFF,TGTGCCAGCGGTTTTAGGACTAGCGGGCAGGGGGGTGAGCAGTTCTTC,16,TRBJ2-1,TRBV12-3/TRBV12-4,.,TRBD2
CASSPRIGVFGTNVLTF,TGTGCCAGCAGTCCACGTATAGGGGTCTTTGGGACCAACGTCCTGACTTTC,17,TRBJ2-6,TRBV12-3/TRBV12-4,.,.
CASSWAGNQSQYF,TGTGCCAGCAGTTGGGCAGGCAATCAGTCCCAGTATTTT,13,TRBJ2-3,TRBV6-1,.,.
CTSRVSFEQSF,TGTACCAGCAGAGTTAGCTTTGAGCAGTCCTTC,11,TRBJ2-1,TRBV7-8,.,.
CVISSPGQGTYNEQFF,TGTGTCATCAGCTCCCCGGGACAGGGTACCTACAATGAGCAGTTCTTC,16,TRBJ2-1,TRBV6-2/TRBV6-3,once,TRBD1
CAISESGTDKQYF,TGTGCCATCAGTGAGTCCGGCACAGATAAGCAGTATTTT,13,TRBJ2-3,TRBV6-1,.,.
CASSKVQGAAEAFF,TGTGCCAGTAGTAAGGTGCAGGGGGCGGCTGAAGCTTTCTTT,14,TRBJ1-1,TRBV19,many,TRBD1
CASSFGLAGVTSFYEQYF,TGTGCCAGCAGCTTTGGACTAGCGGGAGTCACCAGCTTCTACGAGCAGTATTTC,18,TRBJ2-7,TRBV5-6,.,TRBD2
CASRLGGATRYEQYF,TGTGCCAGCAGGTTAGGCGGGGCCACTCGCTACGAGCAGTACTTC,15,TRBJ2-7,TRBV5-5,few,.
CASSPGPSNTGELFF,TGTGCCAGCAGCCCGGGACCGTCGAACACTGGGGAGCTGTTTTTT,15,TRBJ2-2,TRBV9,.,.
CASGYATGERFF,TGTGCCAGCGGCTACGCGACAGGGGAGAGATTCTTC,12,TRBJ2-1,TRBV11-2,once,TRBD1
CVSCHRGTGAEQYF,TGTGTCAGCTGCCATAGGGGTACAGGGGCCGAGCAGTACTTC,14,TRBJ2-7,TRBV14,.,TRBD1
CTSSLDRSRGHEKLFF,TGTACCAGCAGCTTAGATAGGAGCAGGGGACATGAAAAACTGTTTTTT,16,TRBJ1-4,TRBV7-2,.,.
CDGRPRGNSPLHF,TGTGACGGCAGACCCAGGGGTAATTCACCCCTCCACTTT,13,TRBJ1-6,TRBV6-5,.,.
CVSSFVVQASSYEQYF,TGCGTCAGCAGCTTCGTCGTCCAAGCAAGTTCCTACGAGCAGTACTTC,16,TRBJ2-7,TRBV5-1,.,.
CSARNGSRSYGQYF,TGCAGTGCTCGTAACGGGAGCCGATCCTACGGGCAGTATTTC,14,TRBJ2-7,TRBV20-1,.,.
CASSLDGRGAGANVLTF,TGTGCCAGCAGCTTAGACGGGAGGGGGGCTGGGGCCAACGTCCTGACTTTC,17,TRBJ2-6,TRBV7-8,many,TRBD2
CASISGGGGQETQYF,TGTGCCAGCATCTCCGGGGGGGGAGGGCAAGAGACCCAGTACTTC,15,TRBJ2-5,TRBV28,many,TRBD2
CANSLGLACNNEQFF,TGCGCCAACAGCTTAGGGCTAGCGTGTAACAATGAGCAGTTCTTC,15,TRBJ2-1,TRBV5-1,.,.
CTSTQGGSYTEAFF,TGCACCAGCACCCAAGGGGGCTCATATACTGAAGCTTTCTTT,14,TRBJ1-1,TRBV5-1,.,TRBD1
CVSSYLGGGLETQYF,TGTGTCAGCAGTTACTTGGGTGGAGGACTAGAGACCCAGTACTTC,15,TRBJ2-5,TRBV6-6,.,.
CASSMGSQQFF,TGTGCCAGCAGCATGGGATCGCAGCAGTTCTTC,11,TRBJ2-1,TRBV7-3,many,.
CASRAGGTGGLFF,TGTGCCAGCAGGGCCGGTGGGACTGGGGGGCTGTTTTTT,13,TRBJ2-2,TRBV5-4,.,.
CASNPETGEAFF,TGTGCCAGCAACCCGGAGACAGGTGAAGCTTTCTTT,12,TRBJ1-1,TRBV5-1,.,.
CAIRGQGESYEQYF,TGTGCCATCAGGGGACAGGGGGAGTCATATGAGCAGTACTTC,14,TRBJ2-7,TRBV10-3,many,TRBD1